Only one count was recorded for the clone carrying this T cell receptor beta chain. CDR1 MGHRA and CDR2 YSYEKL come from the germline V gene. The CDR3 has 17 amino acids. J gave up 9 bases and V 2 bases, and 15 bases lay outside the gene matches. These data are taken from a study of T cells in localized non-small cell lung cancer. Profiling relied on immunoSEQ multiplex PCR, and the TCRdb table lists in-frame clones only, not all of them. This sample yields fewer than 25,000 clones, of which over 75% are seen a single time; roughly 6% belongs to the top ten. The specimen comprised PBMCs, sampled before any cancer treatment. The chain links TRBV4-1 to TRBJ2-2; 7 positions agree with TRBD2. The sequence derives from a man aged 35 to 69 with stage II lung adenocarcinoma. The CDR3 loop reads CASSQIPGLRRTRELFF. CDR3 DNA: TGCGCCAGCAGCCAAATTCCGGGACTAAGGCGAACCAGGGAGCTGTTTTTT.